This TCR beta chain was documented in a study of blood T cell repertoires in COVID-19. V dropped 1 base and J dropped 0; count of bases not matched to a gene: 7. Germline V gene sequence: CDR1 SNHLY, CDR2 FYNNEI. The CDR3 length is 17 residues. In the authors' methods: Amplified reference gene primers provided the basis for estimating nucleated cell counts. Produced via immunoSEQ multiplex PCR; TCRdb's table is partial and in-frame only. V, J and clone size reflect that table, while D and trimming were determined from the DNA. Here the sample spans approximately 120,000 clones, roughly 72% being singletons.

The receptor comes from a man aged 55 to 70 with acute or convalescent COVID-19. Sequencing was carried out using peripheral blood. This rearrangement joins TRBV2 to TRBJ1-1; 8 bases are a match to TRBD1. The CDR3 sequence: CASSEGAQGGMNTEAFF. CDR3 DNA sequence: TGTGCCAGCAGTGAAGGGGCACAGGGGGGTATGAACACTGAAGCTTTCTTT.